The clone carrying this T cell receptor beta chain was counted only a few times. Its antigen remains unidentified. This entry belongs to a study of beta chain features in type 1 diabetes. Reverse transcription of all isolated RNA meant that expressed TCRB transcripts were sequenced. Profiled with immunoSEQ multiplex PCR; TCRdb holds only in-frame clones, not every one. Found here are 200,000 to 250,000 clones, 25% to 30% of them singletons; the top ten hold roughly 4%. Germline CDR1 is SNHLY and CDR2 is FYNNEI. V was clipped by 2 bases and J by 2 bases, with 11 bases between them. The CDR3 is 15 residues long. Study-wide points: TCRB rearrangement may or may not be influenced by HLA type; here this remained unresolved.

The receptor was isolated from a man aged 25-45 years in good health. The chain links TRBV2 to TRBJ2-3; D gene unclear. Sequenced input: central memory CD4+ T cells from blood. The CDR3 nucleotides are TGTGCCAGCAGTGAATTCCAACACGCCACAGATACGCAGTATTTT. Translating gives CASSEFQHATDTQYF.